This paragraph reports one T cell receptor (beta chain). This sample includes further DNA sequences coding for the same CDR3. Germline V lookup: CDR1 SNHLY, CDR2 FYNNEI. This CDR3 spans 10 amino acids. Trimming left V 6 bases short and J 3 bases short, with 3 bases between. These data are taken from a study of control samples from healthy donors and cancer patients. Measured with immunoSEQ multiplex PCR; TCRdb has only the in-frame clones, and not every one. The data contain about 61,000 clones, around 89% of them singletons. The genes are TRBV2 and TRBJ2-7; D uncertain. Input material: PBMCs. The receptor was derived from a man aged 55-75 years with colorectal cancer. CDR3 sequence: CASSGYEQYF. CDR3 bases: TGTGCCAGCAGCGGCTACGAGCAGTACTTC. Together with reference TRBV2 and TRBJ2-7, the CDR3 gives the full variable domain: EPEVTQTPSHQVTQMGQEVILRCVPISNHLYFYWYRQILGQKVEFLVSFYNNEISEKSEIFDDQFSVERPDGSNFTLKIRSTKLEDSAMYFCASSGYEQYFGPGTRLTVT.